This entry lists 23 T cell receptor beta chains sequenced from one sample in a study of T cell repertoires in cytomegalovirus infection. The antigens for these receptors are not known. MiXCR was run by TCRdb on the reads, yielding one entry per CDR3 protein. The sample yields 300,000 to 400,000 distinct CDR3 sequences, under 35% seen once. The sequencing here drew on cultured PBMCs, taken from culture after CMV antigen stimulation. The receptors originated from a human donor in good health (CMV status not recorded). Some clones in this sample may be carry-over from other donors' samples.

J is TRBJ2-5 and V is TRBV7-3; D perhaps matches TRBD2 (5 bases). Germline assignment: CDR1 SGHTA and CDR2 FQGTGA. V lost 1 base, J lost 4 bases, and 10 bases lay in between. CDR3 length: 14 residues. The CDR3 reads CASSLNGERETQYF. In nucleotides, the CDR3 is TGTGCCAGCAGCTTAAACGGGGAGCGAGAGACCCAGTACTTC.

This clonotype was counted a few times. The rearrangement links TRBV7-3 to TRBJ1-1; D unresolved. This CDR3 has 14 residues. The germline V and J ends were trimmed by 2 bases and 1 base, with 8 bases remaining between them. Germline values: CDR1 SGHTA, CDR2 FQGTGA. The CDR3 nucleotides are TGTGCCAGCAGCTTAGGGGTGGAGAACACTGAAGCTTTCTTT. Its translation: CASSLGVENTEAFF.

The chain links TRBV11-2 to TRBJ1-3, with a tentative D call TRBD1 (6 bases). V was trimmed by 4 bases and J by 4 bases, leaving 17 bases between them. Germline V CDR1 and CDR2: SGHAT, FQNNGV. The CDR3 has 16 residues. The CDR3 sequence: CASSSLRGTYGNTIYF. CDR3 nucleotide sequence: TGTGCCAGCAGCTCCCTAAGGGGGACTTACGGAAACACCATATATTTT.

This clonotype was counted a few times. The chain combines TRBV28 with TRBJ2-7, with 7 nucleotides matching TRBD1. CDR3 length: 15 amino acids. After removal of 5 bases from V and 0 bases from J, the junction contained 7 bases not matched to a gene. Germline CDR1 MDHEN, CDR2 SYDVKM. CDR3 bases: TGTGCCAGCAGTCGACAGGGCCTACTCTCCTACGAGCAGTACTTC. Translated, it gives CASSRQGLLSYEQYF.

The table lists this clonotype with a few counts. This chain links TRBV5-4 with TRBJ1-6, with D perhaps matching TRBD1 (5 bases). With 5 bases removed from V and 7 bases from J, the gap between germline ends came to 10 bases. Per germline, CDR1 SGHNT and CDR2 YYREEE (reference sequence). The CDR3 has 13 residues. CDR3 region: CASSSTANSPLHF. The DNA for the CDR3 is TGTGCCAGCAGTTCGACAGCGAATTCACCCCTCCACTTT.

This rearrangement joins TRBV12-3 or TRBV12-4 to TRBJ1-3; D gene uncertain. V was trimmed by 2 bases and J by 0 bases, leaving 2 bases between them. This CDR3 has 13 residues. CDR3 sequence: CASSLYSGNTIYF. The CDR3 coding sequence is TGTGCCAGCAGTTTATACTCTGGAAACACCATATATTTT.

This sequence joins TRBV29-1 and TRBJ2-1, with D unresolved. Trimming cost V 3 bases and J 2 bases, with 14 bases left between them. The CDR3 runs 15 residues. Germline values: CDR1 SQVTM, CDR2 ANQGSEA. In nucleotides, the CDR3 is TGCAGCGTTGAGGGCAGCGCCGGTACCTACAATGAGCAGTTCTTC. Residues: CSVEGSAGTYNEQFF.

This CDR3 reads CASRGGKAGQHFSYEQYF. Written as DNA, the CDR3 is TGTGCCAGCCGTGGAGGGAAAGCGGGACAGCACTTCTCCTACGAGCAGTACTTC. The chain combines TRBV2 with TRBJ2-7; D might be TRBD1 or TRBD2, each matching 7 bases. V was cut by 8 bases and J by 0 bases, with 26 bases left in between. Germline values: CDR1 SNHLY, CDR2 FYNNEI. CDR3 length equals 18 residues.

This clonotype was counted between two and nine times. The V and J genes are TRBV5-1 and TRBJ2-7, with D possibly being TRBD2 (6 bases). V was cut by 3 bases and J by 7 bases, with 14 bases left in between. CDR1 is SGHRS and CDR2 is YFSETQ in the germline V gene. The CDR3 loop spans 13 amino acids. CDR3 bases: TGCGCCAGCAGCTCGCCGACTAGTAAAGAGCAGTACTTC. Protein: CASSSPTSKEQYF.

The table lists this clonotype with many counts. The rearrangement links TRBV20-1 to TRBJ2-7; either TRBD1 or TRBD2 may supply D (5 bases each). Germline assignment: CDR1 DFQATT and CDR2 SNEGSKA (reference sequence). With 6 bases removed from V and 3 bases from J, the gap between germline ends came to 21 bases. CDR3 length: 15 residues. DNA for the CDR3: TGCAGTGCGCAGAGCCCGGGCAGGGCGGGCTACGAGCAGTACTTC. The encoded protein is CSAQSPGRAGYEQYF.

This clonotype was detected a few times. The CDR3 nucleotides are TGTGCCAGTAGTATTGCGGAAAGGAGGCTCCCAGGAAATGAGCAGTTCTTC. This codes for CASSIAERRLPGNEQFF. The rearrangement uses TRBV19 and TRBJ2-1, with a tentative D call TRBD2 (5 bases). The CDR3 spans 17 residues. V lost 3 bases, J lost 7 bases, and 22 bases lay in between. Germline lookup yields CDR1 LNHDA and CDR2 SQIVND (reference sequence).

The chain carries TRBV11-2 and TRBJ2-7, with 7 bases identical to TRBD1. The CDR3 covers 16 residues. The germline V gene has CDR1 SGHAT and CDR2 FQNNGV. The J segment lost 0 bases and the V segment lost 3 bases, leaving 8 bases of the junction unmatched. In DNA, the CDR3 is TGTGCCAGCAGCTTTGGAACAGGGGATCTCTCCTACGAGCAGTACTTC. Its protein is CASSFGTGDLSYEQYF. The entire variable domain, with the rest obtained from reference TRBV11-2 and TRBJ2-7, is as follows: EAGVAQSPRYKIIEKRQSVAFWCNPISGHATLYWYQQILGQGPKLLIQFQNNGVVDDSQLPKDRFSAERLKGVDSTLKIQPAKLEDSAVYLCASSFGTGDLSYEQYFGPGTRLTVT.

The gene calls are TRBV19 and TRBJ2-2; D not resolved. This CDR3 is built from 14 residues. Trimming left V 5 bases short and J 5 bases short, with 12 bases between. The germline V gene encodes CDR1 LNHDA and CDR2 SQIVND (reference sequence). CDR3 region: CASSLRLKTGELFF. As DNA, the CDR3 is TGTGCCAGTAGTCTACGCTTGAAGACCGGGGAGCTGTTTTTT. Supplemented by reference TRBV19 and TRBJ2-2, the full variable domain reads DGGITQSPKYLFRKEGQNVTLSCEQNLNHDAMYWYRQDPGQGLRLIYYSQIVNDFQKGDIAEGYSVSREKKESFPLTVTSAQKNPTAFYLCASSLRLKTGELFFGEGSRLTVL.

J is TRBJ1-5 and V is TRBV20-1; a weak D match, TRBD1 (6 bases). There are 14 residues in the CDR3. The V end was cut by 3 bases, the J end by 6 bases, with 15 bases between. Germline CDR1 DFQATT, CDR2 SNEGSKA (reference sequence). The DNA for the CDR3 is TGCAGTGCTAGTACTGGGGGCCGAGGTCAGCCCCAGCATTTT. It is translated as CSASTGGRGQPQHF.

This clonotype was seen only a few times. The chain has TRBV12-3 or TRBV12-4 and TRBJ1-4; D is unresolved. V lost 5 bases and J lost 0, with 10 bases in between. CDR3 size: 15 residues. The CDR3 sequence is CASSPNTATNEKLFF. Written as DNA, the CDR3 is TGTGCCAGCAGTCCAAACACTGCAACTAATGAAAAACTGTTTTTT.

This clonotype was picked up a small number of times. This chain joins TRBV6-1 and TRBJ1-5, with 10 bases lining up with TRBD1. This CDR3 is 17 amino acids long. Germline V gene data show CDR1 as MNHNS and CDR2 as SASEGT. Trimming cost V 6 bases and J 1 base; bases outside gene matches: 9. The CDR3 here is CASSGTGVFRSNQPQHF. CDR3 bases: TGTGCCAGCAGCGGGACAGGGGTATTTAGAAGCAATCAGCCCCAGCATTTT.

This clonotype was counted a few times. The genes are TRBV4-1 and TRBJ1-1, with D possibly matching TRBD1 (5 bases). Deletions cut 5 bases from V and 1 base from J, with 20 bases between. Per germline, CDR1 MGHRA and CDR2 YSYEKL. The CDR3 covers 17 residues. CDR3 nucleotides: TGCGCCAGCAGCTACCCTGGGGGTAGCAGGAAGAACACTGAAGCTTTCTTT. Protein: CASSYPGGSRKNTEAFF.

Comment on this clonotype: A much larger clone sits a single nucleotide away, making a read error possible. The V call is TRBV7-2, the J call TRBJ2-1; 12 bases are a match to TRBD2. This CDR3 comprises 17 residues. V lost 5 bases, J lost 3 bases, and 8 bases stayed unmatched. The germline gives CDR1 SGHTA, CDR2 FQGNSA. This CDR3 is CASSANASGGVYNEQFF. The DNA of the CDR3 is TGTGCCAGCAGCGCCAACGCTAGCGGGGGGGTCTACAATGAGCAGTTCTTC. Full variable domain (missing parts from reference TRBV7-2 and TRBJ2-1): GAGVSQSPSNKVTEKGKDVELRCDPISGHTALYWYRQSLGQGLEFLIYFQGNSAPDKSGLPSDRFSAERTGGSVSTLTIQRTQQEDSAVYLCASSANASGGVYNEQFFGPGTRLTVL.

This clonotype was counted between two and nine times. The CDR3 DNA is TGTGCCTGGACCCTTACCGCAGATACGCAGTATTTT. This sequence encodes CAWTLTADTQYF. This chain links TRBV30 with TRBJ2-3; D unclear. The CDR3 covers 12 residues. The ends were cut back, 4 bases at V and 4 bases at J, with 9 bases in the middle. From germline, CDR1 is GTSNPN and CDR2 SVGIG (reference sequence).

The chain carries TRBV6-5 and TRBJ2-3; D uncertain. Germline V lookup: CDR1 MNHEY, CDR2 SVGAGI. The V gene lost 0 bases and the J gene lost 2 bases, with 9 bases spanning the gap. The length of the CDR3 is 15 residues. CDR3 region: CASSYSEIDTDTQYF. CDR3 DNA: TGTGCCAGCAGTTACTCGGAGATTGACACAGATACGCAGTATTTT.

Here the CDR3 reads CASSLSGGSNQPQHF. The CDR3 coding sequence is TGTGCCAGCAGTTTATCGGGGGGAAGCAATCAGCCCCAGCATTTT. The V call is TRBV27, the J call TRBJ1-5; D might be TRBD1 (5 bases). Per germline, CDR1 MNHEY and CDR2 SMNVEV (reference sequence). The V gene lost 0 bases and the J gene lost 1 base, with 7 bases spanning the gap. The CDR3 is made up of 15 amino acids.

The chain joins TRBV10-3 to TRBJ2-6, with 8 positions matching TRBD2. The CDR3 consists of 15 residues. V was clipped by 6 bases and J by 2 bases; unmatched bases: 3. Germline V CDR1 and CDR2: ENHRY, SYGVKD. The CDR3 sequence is CAISGGGAGANVLTF. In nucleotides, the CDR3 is TGTGCCATCAGCGGGGGGGGTGCTGGGGCCAACGTCCTGACTTTC.

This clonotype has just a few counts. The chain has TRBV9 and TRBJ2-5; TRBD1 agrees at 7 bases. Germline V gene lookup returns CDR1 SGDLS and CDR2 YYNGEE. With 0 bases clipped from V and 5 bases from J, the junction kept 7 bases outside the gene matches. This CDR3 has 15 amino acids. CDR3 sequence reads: CASSVGTGTGETQYF. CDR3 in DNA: TGTGCCAGCAGCGTAGGGACAGGAACTGGCGAGACCCAGTACTTC.